The table lists the clone carrying this T cell receptor (beta chain) with a few counts. What it binds is not known. At one boundary the junction diverges from the germline segment, which might be a read error. The source of the sample is a study of vaccination and CD4 T cells after COVID-19. Study information: Each enrolled participant received a two-dose regimen of either BNT162b2 or mRNA-1273 vaccine. Either a CEFX pool, an HIV-1 Nef pool, or no peptide was added to control cultures.

The CDR3 covers 12 residues. Per the germline V gene, CDR1 is DFQATT and CDR2 is SNEGSKA (reference sequence). Treatment specified: approximately 9-day PBMC culture with coronavirus spike peptide pools or control peptides (ViraFEST assay). ViraFEST used peptide pools to expand antigen-specific T cells, then sequenced TCRs. Cultured CD4+ T-cell DNA underwent Oncomine TCR Beta short-read sequencing. TCRdb fed the PCR reads into MiXCR, producing one record per CDR3 protein. The table shows some 11,000 distinct CDR3 sequences, with 30% to 35% occurring only once. The V and J genes are TRBV20-1 and TRBJ1-5; no reliable D call. Source: CD4+ T cells from blood, cultured in vitro, taken after SARS-CoV-2 vaccination. The receptor was isolated from a human donor who had recovered from COVID-19. The CDR3 DNA follows: TGCAGCGCTAAAAGCCCCGCTCAGCCCCAGCATTTT. Its protein product is CSAKSPAQPQHF.